This T cell receptor (beta chain) was sequenced during a study of blood T cell repertoires in COVID-19. Study at large: Samples came from the United States, Italy and Spain, spanning acute and convalescent COVID-19.

The germline CDR1 and CDR2 sequences are LGHNA and YNFKEQ. This CDR3 contains 19 residues. V was pared by 0 bases and J by 3 bases, with 23 bases between. Original analysis: Cell counts per sample came from amplifying reference gene primers. Sequenced by immunoSEQ multiplex PCR; TCRdb stores in-frame clones only, minus some. V and J calls plus clone size are reproduced from that table; the DNA served to infer D and trimming. The sample lists about 99,000 clones; around 90% were seen once. Sequencing input: peripheral blood. The rearrangement uses TRBV4-2 and TRBJ2-5; D might be TRBD1 (6 bases). The clonotype comes from a man between 45 and 60 years old in a cohort sampled during active COVID-19. CDR3 nucleotide sequence: TGTGCCAGCAGCCAAGATATAGAGACAGGTCAGGCGTTAAAAGAGACCCAGTACTTC. Protein sequence: CASSQDIETGQALKETQYF.